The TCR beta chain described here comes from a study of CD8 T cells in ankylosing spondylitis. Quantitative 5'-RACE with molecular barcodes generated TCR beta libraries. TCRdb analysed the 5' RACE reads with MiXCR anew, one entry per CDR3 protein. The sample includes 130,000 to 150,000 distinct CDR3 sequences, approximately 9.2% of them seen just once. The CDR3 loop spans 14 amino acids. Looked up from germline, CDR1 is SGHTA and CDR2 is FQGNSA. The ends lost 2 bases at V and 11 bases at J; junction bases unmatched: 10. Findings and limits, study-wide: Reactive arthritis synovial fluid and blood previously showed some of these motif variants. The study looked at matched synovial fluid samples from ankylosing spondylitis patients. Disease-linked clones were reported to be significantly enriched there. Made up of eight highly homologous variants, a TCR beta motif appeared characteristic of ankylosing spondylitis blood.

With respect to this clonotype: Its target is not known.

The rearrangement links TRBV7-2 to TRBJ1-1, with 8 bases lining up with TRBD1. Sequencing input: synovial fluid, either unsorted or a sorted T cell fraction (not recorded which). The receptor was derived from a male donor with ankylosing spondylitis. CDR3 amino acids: CASSLSTGALGAFF. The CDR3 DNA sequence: TGTGCCAGCAGCTTATCGACAGGGGCCCTTGGTGCTTTCTTT.